The rows below give T cell receptor beta chains drawn from one sample of a study of beta chain features in type 1 diabetes. Produced via immunoSEQ multiplex PCR; TCRdb's table is partial and in-frame only. This table holds a few hundred thousand clones, 14% found once. The sequenced material came from central memory CD4+ T cells from blood. The receptors were sampled from a man aged 25 to 45 in good health. The CDR3 runs from the conserved cysteine through the conserved F or W. The D gene is left open where the match is weak. Clone size is shown for a subset of rows, as once, few, many or a class of expanded clone.

d_gene | j_gene | abundance | v_gene | CDR3nt | CDR3aa
TRBD2 | TRBJ2-1 | - | TRBV5-4 | TGTGCCAGCAGCCGGGACTACAACAATGAGCAGTTCTTC | CASSRDYNNEQFF
TRBD1 | TRBJ1-2 | - | TRBV29-1 | TGCAGCGTCGTATGGGACAGGAATAATGGCTACACCTTC | CSVVWDRNNGYTF
TRBD2 | TRBJ2-5 | - | TRBV19 | TGTGCCAGTAGTTTAGCGGGGGCCCAAGAGACCCAGTACTTC | CASSLAGAQETQYF
- | TRBJ1-2 | - | TRBV14 | TGTGCCAGCAGCCAAGCGGTCGGCTATGGCTACACCTTC | CASSQAVGYGYTF
- | TRBJ1-2 | - | TRBV7-2 | TGTGCCAGCAGCTTATATAATGGCTACACCTTC | CASSLYNGYTF
- | TRBJ2-5 | few | TRBV6-1 | TGTGCCAGCACCCGAAGCTCGGGTAACCAAGAGACCCAGTACTTC | CASTRSSGNQETQYF
- | TRBJ1-2 | few | TRBV18 | TGTGCCAGCTCACCAGGACAGCACTATGGCTACACCTTC | CASSPGQHYGYTF
- | TRBJ1-1 | few | TRBV27 | TGTGCCAGCAGTTTTTTTGGGGGCACTGAAGCTTTCTTT | CASSFFGGTEAFF
TRBD1 | TRBJ2-7 | many | TRBV2 | TGTGCCAGCAGTCCGGACAGGGCCGAGCAGTACTTC | CASSPDRAEQYF
TRBD2 | TRBJ2-3 | - | TRBV5-1 | TGCGCCAGCAGTCTAGCGGGGACTAGCACAGATACGCAGTATTTT | CASSLAGTSTDTQYF
TRBD1 | TRBJ1-2 | few | TRBV5-4 | TGTGCCAGCAGCATTGATTCCGGGACAGGGATTAATGGCTACACCTTC | CASSIDSGTGINGYTF
- | TRBJ2-5 | - | TRBV11-2 | TGTGCCAGCGAGCGAAGACTAGGGACGGAGACCCGGTACTTC | CASERRLGTETRYF
- | TRBJ1-1 | - | TRBV10-3 | TGTGCCATCAGTGGTGACAGTTTGAACACTGAAGCTTTCTTT | CAISGDSLNTEAFF
- | TRBJ2-2 | - | TRBV30 | TGTGCCTGGACCTACAGGAACACCGGGGAGCTGTTTTTT | CAWTYRNTGELFF